This passage covers 26 T cell receptor beta chains from one sample sequenced in a study of blood T cell repertoires in COVID-19. Only in-frame clones appear in the TCRdb table, and some are missing; sequencing was by immunoSEQ multiplex PCR. The sample lists around 57,000 clones, roughly nine tenths occurring once. The sample comprised peripheral blood. The receptors shown here come from a man aged 50 or older with acute or convalescent COVID-19.

The chain has TRBV5-1 and TRBJ1-3; 7 bases agree with TRBD1. The trim removed 0 bases at V and 2 bases at J, leaving 5 bases unmatched. Germline CDR1 reads SGHRS; CDR2 reads YFSETQ. CDR3 length: 16 amino acids. The CDR3 nucleotides are TGCGCCAGCAGCTTGGACGGTCAGGGGGCTGGAAACACCATATATTTT. Amino acid sequence: CASSLDGQGAGNTIYF.

J is TRBJ2-7 and V is TRBV6-5, with TRBD1 matching 9 bases. There are 12 residues in the CDR3. Germline V lookup: CDR1 MNHEY, CDR2 SVGAGI. V was clipped by 8 bases and J by 1 base; unmatched bases: 0. The CDR3 sequence: CASGTGSYEQYF. CDR3 nucleotides: TGTGCCAGCGGGACAGGGTCCTACGAGCAGTACTTC.

V is TRBV12-5 and J is TRBJ1-1, with 10 bases lining up with TRBD1. The V gene end was trimmed by 1 base and the J gene end by 2 bases; junction bases not matched to a gene: 1. The CDR3 extends over 15 amino acids. CDR1 and CDR2 (germline): LGHNT, FRNRAP. In DNA form, the CDR3 reads TGTGCTAGTGGTTTGGGGACAGGGGGAAACACTGAAGCTTTCTTT. Translating gives CASGLGTGGNTEAFF.

This chain connects TRBV5-1 to TRBJ2-7; 10 nucleotides agree with TRBD1. Germline assignment: CDR1 SGHRS and CDR2 YFSETQ. The CDR3 loop spans 15 amino acids. Unmatched junction bases numbered 5, after V lost 3 bases and J lost 2 bases. The CDR3 DNA is TGCGCCAGCAGCTCGACCGGGACAGGGGCCTACGAGCAGTACTTC. Residues: CASSSTGTGAYEQYF.

The genes are TRBV4-2 and TRBJ2-7; 9 bases align to TRBD2. V was pared by 1 base and J by 7 bases, with 14 bases of the junction left unmatched. Germline loops: CDR1 LGHNA, CDR2 YNFKEQ. The CDR3 length is 17 residues. Written as DNA, the CDR3 is TGTGCCAGCAGCCAAGCTAAGATAGCGGGAGTAATGGGTGAGCAGTACTTC. As protein: CASSQAKIAGVMGEQYF.

The V call is TRBV27, the J call TRBJ2-7; the match to TRBD1 covers 9 bases. J gave up 1 base and V 6 bases, and 7 bases lay outside the gene matches. The germline V gene has CDR1 MNHEY and CDR2 SMNVEV (reference sequence). The CDR3 sequence is 15 residues long. Written as DNA, the CDR3 is TGTGCCAGCAGAACAGGGGGCGCCGGGTCCTACGAGCAGTACTTC. It yields the protein CASRTGGAGSYEQYF.

The chain employs TRBV5-1 and TRBJ2-5; 9 bases align to TRBD2. The CDR3 totals 14 residues. V was pared by 3 bases and J by 5 bases, with 5 bases of the junction left unmatched. Looked up from germline, CDR1 is SGHRS and CDR2 is YFSETQ. The CDR3 loop reads CASSSGLAPETQYF. DNA for the CDR3: TGCGCCAGCAGCTCGGGACTAGCCCCGGAGACCCAGTACTTC.

This chain links TRBV5-4 with TRBJ2-7, with 8 bases fitting TRBD1. The CDR3 totals 12 residues. Per the germline V gene, CDR1 is SGHNT and CDR2 is YYREEE (reference sequence). The ends lost 4 bases at V and 10 bases at J; junction bases unmatched: 7. For the CDR3, the DNA is TGTGCCAGCAGCCAAACCACAGGGGGACAGTACTTC. Its translation is CASSQTTGGQYF.

The chain's CDR3 is CAWSARDIQYF. The CDR3, as DNA: TGTGCCTGGAGTGCCCGGGACATTCAGTACTTC. The chain links TRBV30 to TRBJ2-4; D gene uncertain. This CDR3 is 11 amino acids long. Deletions cut 1 base from V and 8 bases from J, with 6 bases between. Germline assignment: CDR1 GTSNPN and CDR2 SVGIG (reference sequence).

A single count supports this clone. The chain couples TRBV6-5 to TRBJ1-1, with 7 positions matching TRBD1. Trimming at V came to 6 bases and at J to 8 bases, leaving 6 bases not matched to a gene. The CDR3 length is 12 residues. Germline lookup yields CDR1 MNHEY and CDR2 SVGAGI. The CDR3 here is CASSRQGREAFF. CDR3 bases: TGTGCCAGCAGCCGACAGGGTAGAGAAGCTTTCTTT.

The chain recombines TRBV19 with TRBJ1-3, with D unclear. This CDR3 region has 13 residues. The ends were cut back, 4 bases at V and 4 bases at J, with 8 bases in the middle. CDR1 and CDR2 from the germline V gene are LNHDA and SQIVND (reference sequence). CDR3 amino acids: CASSNRGGNTIYF. CDR3 coding DNA: TGTGCCAGTAGTAATCGGGGAGGAAACACCATATATTTT.

A single count supports this clone. This rearrangement joins TRBV7-2 to TRBJ2-3; D gene unclear. The CDR3 covers 13 residues. V dropped 6 bases and J dropped 5 bases, with 12 bases sitting between them. Looked up from germline, CDR1 is SGHTA and CDR2 is FQGNSA. CDR3 bases: TGTGCCAGCAGACTGGTTGGGCTAGATACGCAGTATTTT. As protein: CASRLVGLDTQYF.

The chain carries TRBV20-1 and TRBJ1-2, with no clear D. Germline-derived CDR1 and CDR2 are DFQATT and SNEGSKA (reference sequence). There are 11 residues in the CDR3. V was pared by 7 bases and J by 8 bases, with 14 bases between. The CDR3 sequence is CSGVRNRGYTF. The CDR3 region has the DNA TGCAGTGGGGTCAGGAATAGAGGCTACACCTTC.

This chain links TRBV7-5 with TRBJ2-7; TRBD1, the table's D call, was not compared with the DNA. TRBV7-5 corresponds to a pseudogene. This CDR3 comprises 15 residues. CDR3 sequence reads: CARSLRGSGSYEQYF. As DNA, the CDR3 is TGTGCCAGAAGCTTAAGGGGTTCAGGATCCTACGAGCAGTACTTC.

The chain links TRBV19 to TRBJ2-2; the D is unclear. The CDR3 totals 14 residues. V shed 3 bases and J shed 5 bases, with 10 bases lying between them. From germline, CDR1 is LNHDA and CDR2 SQIVND (reference sequence). The CDR3: CASSILTSTGELFF. The DNA for the CDR3 is TGTGCCAGTAGTATCCTGACATCTACCGGGGAGCTGTTTTTT.

The chain joins TRBV2 to TRBJ2-3; 9 positions match TRBD2. V lost 4 bases and J lost 4; bases outside the gene matches: 9. CDR3 length: 16 residues. From germline, CDR1 is SNHLY and CDR2 FYNNEI. The CDR3: CASSAVGAGGADTQYF. In nucleotides, the CDR3 is TGTGCCAGCAGTGCGGTCGGAGCGGGAGGCGCAGATACGCAGTATTTT.

The chain has TRBV5-5 and TRBJ1-1; D is ambiguous. CDR3 length: 14 residues. Looked up from germline, CDR1 is SGHKS and CDR2 is YYEKEE (reference sequence). The V and J ends lost 10 bases and 0 bases respectively, with 16 bases between them. The CDR3 DNA reads TGTGCCGGCCCCGGGGAAACGATGAACACTGAAGCTTTCTTT. This sequence encodes CAGPGETMNTEAFF.

This sequence joins TRBV9 and TRBJ2-1; 10 positions agree with TRBD2. J was trimmed by 6 bases and V by 0 bases; bases with no gene match: 3. The V gene's germline CDR1 is SGDLS and CDR2 YYNGEE. The CDR3 sequence is 15 residues long. CDR3 protein: CASSVEASGSNEQFF. Here the CDR3 DNA reads TGTGCCAGCAGCGTAGAGGCTAGCGGGAGCAATGAGCAGTTCTTC.

The chain joins TRBV10-3 to TRBJ1-1; the D is unclear. Germline V gives CDR1 ENHRY, CDR2 SYGVKD. Deletions cut 6 bases from V and 7 bases from J, with 15 bases between. The CDR3 has 13 residues. The CDR3 region is CAISPIDRGEAFF. CDR3 bases: TGTGCCATCAGCCCTATTGATCGTGGTGAAGCTTTCTTT.

J is TRBJ1-1 and V is TRBV7-2; D not resolved. V was cut by 4 bases and J by 1 base, with 10 bases left in between. The CDR3 runs 14 residues. Germline lookup yields CDR1 SGHTA and CDR2 FQGNSA. CDR3 protein: CASSWPGENTEAFF. The CDR3 coding sequence is TGTGCCAGCAGCTGGCCCGGAGAGAACACTGAAGCTTTCTTT.

Points on this clone: Germline is not matched at one junction end, which may reflect a read error. V gene TRBV10-3 combines with J gene TRBJ1-4, with D possibly matching TRBD1 (6 bases). The V gene's germline CDR1 is ENHRY and CDR2 SYGVKD. This CDR3 contains 15 residues. CDR3: CTISERGTTNEKLFF. In DNA, the CDR3 is TGTACCATCAGTGAGAGGGGGACAACTAATGAAAAACTGTTTTTT.

The chain uses TRBV27 and TRBJ1-2, with D hard to call. V lost 0 bases and J lost 3, with 11 bases in between. Per germline, CDR1 MNHEY and CDR2 SMNVEV (reference sequence). The CDR3 loop spans 15 amino acids. The CDR3 loop reads CASSLSATGYYGYTF. The DNA for the CDR3 is TGTGCCAGCAGTTTATCCGCGACCGGGTACTATGGCTACACCTTC.

The chain has TRBV29-1 and TRBJ1-2, with 7 bases identical to TRBD1. Trimming took 4 bases from V and 10 from J; bases not matched to a gene: 12. The CDR3 spans 13 residues. Germline V CDR1 and CDR2: SQVTM, ANQGSEA. The CDR3 region is CSVGALGTATYTF. For the CDR3, the DNA is TGCAGCGTTGGGGCGCTGGGGACAGCGACCTACACCTTC.

V usage is TRBV6-1 and J usage is TRBJ1-1; 9 bases agree with TRBD1. CDR3 length equals 15 residues. The V gene end was trimmed by 2 bases and the J gene end by 5 bases; junction bases not matched to a gene: 6. Germline-derived CDR1 and CDR2 are MNHNS and SASEGT. The CDR3 loop reads CASSELGTGLTEAFF. CDR3 DNA: TGTGCCAGCAGTGAATTGGGGACAGGGTTAACTGAAGCTTTCTTT.

The V gene is TRBV9, the J gene TRBJ2-1; tentative D call: TRBD1 (11 bases). Trimming left V 1 base short and J 10 bases short, with 30 bases between. This CDR3 has 19 amino acids. The germline V gene encodes CDR1 SGDLS and CDR2 YYNGEE. The CDR3, as DNA: TGTGCCAGCAGCGTAACGGACAGGGGGCGCGTAGCGGGAGGAGGAGAGCAGTTCTTC. This encodes CASSVTDRGRVAGGGEQFF.

The rearrangement uses TRBV5-1 and TRBJ2-5; TRBD1 agrees at 12 bases. With V trimmed by 5 bases and J by 2 bases, 10 bases remained unmatched. Per the germline V gene, CDR1 is SGHRS and CDR2 is YFSETQ. The CDR3 consists of 17 residues. DNA for the CDR3: TGCGCCAGCAGTGAAGGGACAGGGGGCCGGGGGCAAGAGACCCAGTACTTC. This encodes CASSEGTGGRGQETQYF.